The 4 T cell receptor beta chains below were found in one sample sequenced in a study of CD8+ T cells in alopecia areata. cDNA serving as the sequencing template came from extracted, reverse transcribed RNA. Repertoires were generated with immunoSEQ multiplex PCR, while TCRdb's copy carries only in-frame clones and drops some. The sample shows roughly 180,000 clones, 63% of them seen only once. This sample comprised CD4+ T cells sorted from blood, obtained at week 0. These TCRs come from a human donor with alopecia areata.

A remark on this clone: Other DNA sequences in the sample encode the same CDR3. The rearrangement links TRBV29-1 to TRBJ1-1; D may be TRBD1 (6 bases). V lost 4 bases to trimming and J lost 0 bases, with 9 bases between them. Germline CDR1 reads SQVTM; CDR2 reads ANQGSEA. CDR3 size: 13 residues. CDR3 region: CSVGGLMNTEAFF. The CDR3 DNA reads as TGCAGCGTTGGGGGGCTCATGAACACTGAAGCTTTCTTT.

This rearrangement joins TRBV29-1 to TRBJ2-3; 10 bases are shared with TRBD2. Trimming took 3 bases from V and 3 from J; bases not matched to a gene: 3. This CDR3 contains 14 residues. Germline V gene data show CDR1 as SQVTM and CDR2 as ANQGSEA. CDR3 coding DNA: TGCAGCGTTGATCTAGCGGGGGTTACAGATACGCAGTATTTT. It specifies CSVDLAGVTDTQYF.

This chain joins TRBV6-6 and TRBJ2-1; the match to TRBD2 covers 7 bases. The CDR3 runs to 15 residues. The V gene end was trimmed by 5 bases and the J gene end by 0 bases; junction bases not matched to a gene: 4. Germline V gives CDR1 MNHNY, CDR2 SVGAGI (reference sequence). The CDR3 protein is CASSPAGNSYNEQFF. In DNA form, the CDR3 reads TGTGCCAGCAGTCCAGCGGGGAACTCCTACAATGAGCAGTTCTTC.

This sequence joins TRBV20-1 and TRBJ1-1; no clear D gene. This CDR3 has 11 residues. V was clipped by 6 bases and J by 1 base, with 6 bases between them. The V gene's germline CDR1 is DFQATT and CDR2 SNEGSKA (reference sequence). The CDR3 region is CSAQKNTEAFF. CDR3 nucleotides: TGCAGTGCGCAAAAGAACACTGAAGCTTTCTTT.